A single sample gave rise to the 21 T cell receptor beta chains below, sequenced in a study of glioma-infiltrating T cells after dendritic cell vaccination. Libraries were prepared by immunoSEQ multiplex PCR; TCRdb keeps only in-frame clonotypes and omits some of them. The sample shows about 87,000 clones, around nine tenths of them seen only once. Sequencing used blood, obtained before dendritic cell vaccination. The source is a human donor with glioblastoma.

The V call is TRBV30, the J call TRBJ1-5; 7 bases are shared with TRBD1. Germline lookup yields CDR1 GTSNPN and CDR2 SVGIG (reference sequence). The CDR3 consists of 15 residues. J was trimmed by 2 bases and V by 0 bases; bases with no gene match: 4. The DNA for the CDR3 is TGTGCCTGGAGTGTAAGGACAGGAGGCAATCAGCCCCAGCATTTT. As protein: CAWSVRTGGNQPQHF.

The chain uses TRBV10-3 and TRBJ2-7; 9 bases match TRBD1. The V segment lost 2 bases and the J segment 1 base; nucleotides outside the gene matches: 9. The CDR3 totals 17 residues. Germline V CDR1 and CDR2: ENHRY, SYGVKD. For the CDR3, the DNA is TGTGCCATCAGTGAGCACCGCGGGACAGGGCAATCCTACGAGCAGTACTTC. Translated: CAISEHRGTGQSYEQYF.

The V and J genes are TRBV5-1 and TRBJ2-1; 7 nucleotides align to TRBD2. CDR1 is SGHRS and CDR2 is YFSETQ in the germline V gene. The CDR3 has 16 residues. Trimming cost V 0 bases and J 4 bases; bases outside gene matches: 7. The CDR3 loop reads CASSLDVGGSYNEQFF. CDR3 nucleotides: TGCGCCAGCAGCTTGGATGTCGGGGGGTCTTACAATGAGCAGTTCTTC.

The chain joins TRBV10-1 to TRBJ1-4, with D unresolved. This CDR3 contains 15 residues. V was cut by 3 bases and J by 6 bases, with 14 bases left in between. Looked up from germline, CDR1 is WNHNN and CDR2 is SYGVQD (reference sequence). The CDR3 loop reads CASSDRRGKDEKLFF. CDR3 nucleotide sequence: TGCGCCAGCAGTGATAGAAGAGGGAAGGATGAAAAACTGTTTTTT.

This chain uses TRBV2 with TRBJ1-1; the match to TRBD1 covers 8 bases. Trimming cost V 8 bases and J 6 bases; bases outside gene matches: 2. The CDR3 spans 11 residues. Germline CDR1 reads SNHLY; CDR2 reads FYNNEI. CDR3 protein: CASCRGPEAFF. CDR3 bases: TGTGCCAGCTGCAGGGGGCCTGAAGCTTTCTTT.

The chain is built from TRBV2 and TRBJ2-7; D is possibly TRBD2 (6 bases). The CDR3 loop spans 13 amino acids. Germline values: CDR1 SNHLY, CDR2 FYNNEI. Trimming cost V 7 bases and J 1 base, with 11 bases left between them. This CDR3 reads CASKGGSSYEQYF. The CDR3, as DNA: TGTGCCAGCAAAGGAGGGAGTTCCTACGAGCAGTACTTC.

The chain links TRBV6-5 to TRBJ2-1; a weak D match, TRBD2 (5 bases). The CDR3 runs 16 residues. V was cut by 2 bases and J by 9 bases, with 20 bases left in between. Germline values: CDR1 MNHEY, CDR2 SVGAGI. CDR3 amino acids: CASSYGARRVEIEQFF. The CDR3 DNA sequence: TGTGCCAGCAGTTACGGCGCCAGGCGGGTGGAGATTGAGCAGTTCTTC.

The chain recombines TRBV5-4 with TRBJ2-3; 7 nucleotides line up with TRBD2. CDR3 size: 16 residues. After removal of 0 bases from V and 0 bases from J, the junction contained 4 bases not matched to a gene. The V gene's germline CDR1 is SGHNT and CDR2 YYREEE (reference sequence). The CDR3 region has the DNA TGTGCCAGCAGCTTGGCTAGCGGAACTAGCACAGATACGCAGTATTTT. Its protein is CASSLASGTSTDTQYF.

This chain connects TRBV7-9 to TRBJ1-3; 8 bases fit TRBD1. The V gene end was trimmed by 5 bases and the J gene end by 8 bases; junction bases not matched to a gene: 8. Germline V gives CDR1 SEHNR, CDR2 FQNEAQ (reference sequence). This CDR3 spans 14 amino acids. The CDR3 DNA is TGTGCCAGCAGCGCGGACAGGGTAATTGACACCATATATTTT. Its translation: CASSADRVIDTIYF.

Note on this clone: Within the sample, other DNA sequences also encode this same CDR3. This chain joins TRBV5-1 and TRBJ2-5; D remains unclear. The CDR3 runs to 13 residues. Germline V gives CDR1 SGHRS, CDR2 YFSETQ. V was shortened by 0 bases and J by 4 bases, with 7 bases between the two germline ends. This CDR3 reads CASSLVSRETQYF. The CDR3 DNA reads as TGCGCCAGCAGCTTGGTGTCTAGAGAGACCCAGTACTTC.

The CDR3 loop is CASSQVPGGPGNTIYF. The DNA for the CDR3 is TGTGCCAGCAGCCAAGTACCAGGGGGACCTGGAAACACCATATATTTT. V gene TRBV4-2 combines with J gene TRBJ1-3, with 7 bases that match TRBD1. The germline V gene encodes CDR1 LGHNA and CDR2 YNFKEQ. J lost 2 bases, V lost 1 base, and 5 bases had no gene match. The CDR3 extends over 16 amino acids.

The CDR3: CAISETSGHRGGTDTQYF. The DNA for the CDR3 is TGTGCCATCAGTGAGACTAGCGGCCACCGGGGTGGGACAGATACGCAGTATTTT. The rearrangement links TRBV10-3 to TRBJ2-3; 8 bases are shared with TRBD2. This CDR3 contains 18 residues. From germline, CDR1 is ENHRY and CDR2 SYGVKD. Germline trimming cut 2 bases from V and 3 bases from J; bases unmatched to any gene: 13.

This rearrangement joins TRBV11-2 to TRBJ2-7; a weak D match, TRBD2 (5 bases). CDR3 length: 14 residues. Germline V gene lookup returns CDR1 SGHAT and CDR2 FQNNGV. Deletions cut 6 bases from V and 2 bases from J, with 14 bases between. CDR3 amino acids: CASSVAGVTYEQYF. The CDR3 DNA sequence: TGTGCCAGCAGTGTCGCGGGTGTAACCTACGAGCAGTACTTC.

V is TRBV2 and J is TRBJ1-1, with unresolved D. With 4 bases removed from V and 5 bases from J, the gap between germline ends came to 11 bases. The CDR3 extends over 13 amino acids. Looked up from germline, CDR1 is SNHLY and CDR2 is FYNNEI. The CDR3 protein is CASSGEGNTEAFF. For the CDR3, the DNA is TGTGCCAGCAGTGGAGAGGGTAATACTGAAGCTTTCTTT.

The chain's CDR3 is CASSLSRPSSGNTIYF. DNA for the CDR3: TGTGCCAGCAGTTTATCGCGGCCGAGCTCTGGAAACACCATATATTTT. The V and J genes are TRBV27 and TRBJ1-3; D not certain. Germline CDR1 MNHEY, CDR2 SMNVEV (reference sequence). This CDR3 contains 16 residues. V was cut by 0 bases and J by 0 bases, with 9 bases left in between.

This clone has just one count. This CDR3 reads CASSLGQLNTEAFF. DNA of the CDR3: TGTGCCAGCTCCCTCGGACAGCTGAACACTGAAGCTTTCTTT. The chain couples TRBV18 to TRBJ1-1, with TRBD1 as a possible D gene (6 bases). The V and J ends lost 6 bases and 0 bases respectively, with 11 bases between them. CDR1 KGHSH and CDR2 LQKENI come from the germline V gene. The CDR3 has 14 residues.

This chain joins TRBV13 and TRBJ2-1; TRBD2 agrees at 9 bases. Germline CDR1 reads PRHDT; CDR2 reads FYEKMQ (reference sequence). V lost 0 bases to trimming and J lost 8 bases; unmatched junction nucleotides: 5. The length of the CDR3 is 15 residues. CDR3 nucleotides: TGTGCCAGCAGCTTAGGACTAGCGGGTCCAGATGAGCAGTTCTTC. It is translated as CASSLGLAGPDEQFF. The entire variable domain, with the rest obtained from reference TRBV13 and TRBJ2-1, is as follows: AAGVIQSPRHLIKEKRETATLKCYPIPRHDTVYWYQQGPGQDPQFLISFYEKMQSDKGSIPDRFSAQQFSDYHSELNMSSLELGDSALYFCASSLGLAGPDEQFFGPGTRLTVL.

The chain recombines TRBV29-1 with TRBJ1-4, with TRBD1 matching 8 bases. This CDR3 spans 13 amino acids. V was pared by 6 bases and J by 8 bases, with 8 bases of the junction left unmatched. Looked up from germline, CDR1 is SQVTM and CDR2 is ANQGSEA. Here the CDR3 reads CSVGDRRGEKLFF. The CDR3 DNA is TGCAGCGTGGGGGACAGGAGAGGAGAAAAACTGTTTTTT.

The CDR3 coding sequence is TGTGCCAGTAGTATAGGTTCTGGCAGGAATAATCAGCCCCAGCATTTT. Translation: CASSIGSGRNNQPQHF. This chain links TRBV19 with TRBJ1-5; no definite D call. Trimming shortened V by 1 base and J by 4 bases, and 14 bases separated the two germline ends. Germline lookup yields CDR1 LNHDA and CDR2 SQIVND (reference sequence). The CDR3 is made up of 16 amino acids.

The chain combines TRBV5-4 with TRBJ2-3; 10 nucleotides agree with TRBD2. The CDR3 is 15 amino acids. V lost 2 bases to trimming and J lost 5 bases; unmatched junction nucleotides: 5. From germline, CDR1 is SGHNT and CDR2 YYREEE (reference sequence). In DNA, the CDR3 is TGTGCCAGCAGCTTCCTAGCGGGAGAGAGAGATACGCAGTATTTT. Amino acid sequence: CASSFLAGERDTQYF.

V usage is TRBV13 and J usage is TRBJ2-2; the match to TRBD2 covers 9 bases. J was trimmed by 4 bases and V by 5 bases; bases with no gene match: 14. The CDR3 spans 18 residues. CDR1 and CDR2 from the germline V gene are PRHDT and FYEKMQ (reference sequence). CDR3 sequence: CASSPPGASGKITGELFF. The CDR3, as DNA: TGTGCCAGCAGCCCCCCGGGGGCTAGCGGGAAAATCACCGGGGAGCTGTTTTTT.